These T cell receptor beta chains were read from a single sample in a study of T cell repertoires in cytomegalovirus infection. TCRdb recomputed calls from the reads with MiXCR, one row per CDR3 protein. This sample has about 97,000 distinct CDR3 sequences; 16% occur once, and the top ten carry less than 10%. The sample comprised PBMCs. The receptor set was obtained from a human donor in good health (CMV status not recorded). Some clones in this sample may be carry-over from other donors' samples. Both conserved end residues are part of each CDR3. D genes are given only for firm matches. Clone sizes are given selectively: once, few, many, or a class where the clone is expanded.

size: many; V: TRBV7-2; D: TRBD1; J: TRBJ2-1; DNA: TGTGCCAGCAGCTTAGCGTCCGGGACAGTCTCCAATGAGCAGTTCTTC; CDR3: CASSLASGTVSNEQFF
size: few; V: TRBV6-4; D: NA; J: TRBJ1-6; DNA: TGTGCCAGCAGTGACCAGGGATGGAATTCACCCCTCCACTTT; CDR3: CASSDQGWNSPLHF
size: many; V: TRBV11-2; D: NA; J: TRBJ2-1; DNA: TGTGCCAGCAGCTCCCTAAAGGGGGGGGACAATGAGCAGTTCTTC; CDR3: CASSSLKGGDNEQFF
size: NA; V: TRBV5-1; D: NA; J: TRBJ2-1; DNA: TGCGCCAGCAGCTTGGGTTACAGGGCCGATGAGCAGTTCTTC; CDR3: CASSLGYRADEQFF
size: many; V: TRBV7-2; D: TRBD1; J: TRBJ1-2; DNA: TGTGCCAGCAGCATAAGGACAGGGGGCGGGTATGGCTACACCTTC; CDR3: CASSIRTGGGYGYTF
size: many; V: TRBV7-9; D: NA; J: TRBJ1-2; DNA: TGTGCCAGCAGCTTAGGGACACTCGGCTATGGCTACACCTTC; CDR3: CASSLGTLGYGYTF
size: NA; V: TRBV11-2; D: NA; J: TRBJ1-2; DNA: TGTGCCAGCAGCGCGGACGACTATGGCTACACCTTC; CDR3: CASSADDYGYTF
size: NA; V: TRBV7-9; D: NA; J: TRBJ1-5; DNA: TGTGCCAGCAGCTTAGCAAGGGGTCTGATGGATAGCAATCAGCCCCAGCATTTT; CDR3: CASSLARGLMDSNQPQHF
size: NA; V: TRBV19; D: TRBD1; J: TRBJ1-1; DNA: TGTGCCAGTAGTAACCCGGGACAGGGCTACACTGAAGCTTTCTTT; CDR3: CASSNPGQGYTEAFF
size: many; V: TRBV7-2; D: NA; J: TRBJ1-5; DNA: TGTGCCAGCAGCTTAGTCGGATGGAGCAATCAGCCCCAGCATTTT; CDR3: CASSLVGWSNQPQHF
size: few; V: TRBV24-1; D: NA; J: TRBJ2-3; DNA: TGTGCCACCAGTGATTTCGGGGCCCCGGAGTTT; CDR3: CATSDFGAPEF
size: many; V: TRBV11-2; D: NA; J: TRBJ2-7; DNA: TGTGCCAGCACCTCGACTTTTTACGAGCAGTACTTC; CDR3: CASTSTFYEQYF
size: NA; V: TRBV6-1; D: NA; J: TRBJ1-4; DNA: TGTGCCAGCAGTTGGGGTGAAAAACTGTTTTTT; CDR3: CASSWGEKLFF
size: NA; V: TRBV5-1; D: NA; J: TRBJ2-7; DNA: TGCGCCAGCAGCTACCTCTATCGTGGGGAGCAGTACTTC; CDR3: CASSYLYRGEQYF
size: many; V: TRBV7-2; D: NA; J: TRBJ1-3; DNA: TGTGCCAGCTCTGGAAACACCATATATTTT; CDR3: CASSGNTIYF
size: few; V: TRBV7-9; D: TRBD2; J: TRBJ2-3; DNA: TGTGCCAGCACCTCTCAGGCGGGGGGCCTCGGCACAGATACGCAGTATTTT; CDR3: CASTSQAGGLGTDTQYF
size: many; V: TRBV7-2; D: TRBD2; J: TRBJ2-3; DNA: TGTGCCACCCAAACTAGCGGGGGCAGGGTTACAGATACGCAGTATTTT; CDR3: CATQTSGGRVTDTQYF
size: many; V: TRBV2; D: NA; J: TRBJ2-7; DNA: TGTGCCAGCAGTCCGGGGAGGCCCGGCAGTTACGAGCAGTACTTC; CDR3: CASSPGRPGSYEQYF
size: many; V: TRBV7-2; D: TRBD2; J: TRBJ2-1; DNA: TGTGCCAGCAGCGAGGGAGGACTAGCGGGGGGCGGCGAGCAGTTCTTC; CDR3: CASSEGGLAGGGEQFF
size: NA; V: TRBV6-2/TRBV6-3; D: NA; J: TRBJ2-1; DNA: TGTGCCAGCAGTTACGAGGCGGGGCTTTACAATGAGCAGTTCTTC; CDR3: CASSYEAGLYNEQFF
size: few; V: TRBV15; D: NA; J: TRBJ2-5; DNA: TGTGCCACCAGCAGAGATAGAAAAGAGACCCAGTACTTC; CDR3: CATSRDRKETQYF
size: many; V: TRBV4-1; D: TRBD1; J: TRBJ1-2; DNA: TGCGCCAGCAGCCAAGATATTACGGGACAGAGGCTCTATGGCTACACCTTC; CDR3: CASSQDITGQRLYGYTF
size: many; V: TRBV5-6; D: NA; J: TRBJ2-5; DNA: TGTGCCAGCAGCTCCCTCGATGGGGGGCGAGAGACCCAGTACTTC; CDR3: CASSSLDGGRETQYF
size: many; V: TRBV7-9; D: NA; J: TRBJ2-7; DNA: TGTGCCAGCAGCCCCCGGGACTCGCTCTCCTACGAGCAGTACTTC; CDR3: CASSPRDSLSYEQYF